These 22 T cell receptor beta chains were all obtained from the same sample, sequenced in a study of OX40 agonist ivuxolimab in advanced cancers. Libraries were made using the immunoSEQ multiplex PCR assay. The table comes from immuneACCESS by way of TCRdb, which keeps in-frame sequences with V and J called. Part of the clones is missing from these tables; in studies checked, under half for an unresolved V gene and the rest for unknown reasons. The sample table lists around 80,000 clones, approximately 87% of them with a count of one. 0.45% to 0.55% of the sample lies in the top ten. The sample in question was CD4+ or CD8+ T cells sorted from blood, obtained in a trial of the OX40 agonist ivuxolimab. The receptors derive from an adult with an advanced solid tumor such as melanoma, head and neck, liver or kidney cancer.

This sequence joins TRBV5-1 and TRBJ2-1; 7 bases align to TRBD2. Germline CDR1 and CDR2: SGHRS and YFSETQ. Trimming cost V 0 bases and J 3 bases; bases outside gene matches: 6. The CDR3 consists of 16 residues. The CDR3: CASSLGWRGNYNEQFF. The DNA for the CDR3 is TGCGCCAGCAGCTTGGGTTGGCGGGGGAACTACAATGAGCAGTTCTTC.

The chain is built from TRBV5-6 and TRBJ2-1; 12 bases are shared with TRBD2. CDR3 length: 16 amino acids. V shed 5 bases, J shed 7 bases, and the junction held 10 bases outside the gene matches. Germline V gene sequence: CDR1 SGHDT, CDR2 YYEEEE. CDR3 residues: CASRGAWTSGKNEQFF. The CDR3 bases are TGTGCCAGCAGGGGGGCTTGGACTAGCGGGAAGAATGAGCAGTTCTTC.

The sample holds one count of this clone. This CDR3 is CAAGTANTEAFF. The CDR3 DNA is TGTGCCGCCGGGACAGCTAACACTGAAGCTTTCTTT. The chain carries TRBV10-3 and TRBJ1-1; 7 bases align to TRBD1. The germline V gene encodes CDR1 ENHRY and CDR2 SYGVKD. This CDR3 contains 12 residues. V trimming: 11 bases; J trimming: 2 bases; junction bases outside the gene matches: 5.

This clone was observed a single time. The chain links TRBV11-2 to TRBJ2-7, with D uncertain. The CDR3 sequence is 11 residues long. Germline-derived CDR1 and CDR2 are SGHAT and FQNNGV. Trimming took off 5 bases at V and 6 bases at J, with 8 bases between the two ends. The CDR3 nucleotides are TGTGCCAGCAGCCCCTCTTTCGAGCAGTACTTC. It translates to CASSPSFEQYF.

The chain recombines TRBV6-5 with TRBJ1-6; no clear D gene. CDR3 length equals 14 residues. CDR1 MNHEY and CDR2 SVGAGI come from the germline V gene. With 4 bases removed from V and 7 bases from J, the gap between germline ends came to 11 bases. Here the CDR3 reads CASSSDPQNSPLHF. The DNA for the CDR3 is TGTGCCAGCAGTTCTGACCCTCAGAATTCACCCCTCCACTTT.

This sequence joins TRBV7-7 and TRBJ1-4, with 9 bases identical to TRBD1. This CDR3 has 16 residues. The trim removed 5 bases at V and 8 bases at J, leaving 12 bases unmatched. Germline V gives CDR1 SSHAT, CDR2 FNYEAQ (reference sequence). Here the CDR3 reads CASSKGQGGVGEKLFF. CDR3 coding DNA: TGTGCCAGCAGCAAGGGACAGGGAGGAGTAGGGGAAAAACTGTTTTTT.

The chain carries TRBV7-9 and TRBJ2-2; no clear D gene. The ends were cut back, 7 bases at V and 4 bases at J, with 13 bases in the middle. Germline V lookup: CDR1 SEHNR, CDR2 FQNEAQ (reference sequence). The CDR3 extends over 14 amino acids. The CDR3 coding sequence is TGTGCCAGCACCCCCCGGCAGGCCACCGGGGAGCTGTTTTTT. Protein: CASTPRQATGELFF.

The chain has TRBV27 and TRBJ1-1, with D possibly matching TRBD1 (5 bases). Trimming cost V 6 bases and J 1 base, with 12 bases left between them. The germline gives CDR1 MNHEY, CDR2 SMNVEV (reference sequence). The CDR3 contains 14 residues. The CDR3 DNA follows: TGTGCCAGCAGCCCGCAGGGTGCGAACACTGAAGCTTTCTTT. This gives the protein CASSPQGANTEAFF.

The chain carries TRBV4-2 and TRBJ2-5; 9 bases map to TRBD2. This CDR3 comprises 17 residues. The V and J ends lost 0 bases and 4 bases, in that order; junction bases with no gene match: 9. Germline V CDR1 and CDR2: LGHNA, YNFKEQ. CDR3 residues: CASSQDPSGEEGETQYF. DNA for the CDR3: TGTGCCAGCAGCCAAGATCCTAGCGGGGAGGAGGGAGAGACCCAGTACTTC.

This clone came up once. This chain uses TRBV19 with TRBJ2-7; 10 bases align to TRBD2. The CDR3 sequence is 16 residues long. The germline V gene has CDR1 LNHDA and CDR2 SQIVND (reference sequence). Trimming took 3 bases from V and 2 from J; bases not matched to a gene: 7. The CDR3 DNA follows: TGTGCCAGTAGTATCCACGGGACTAGCGTAGCCTACGAGCAGTACTTC. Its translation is CASSIHGTSVAYEQYF. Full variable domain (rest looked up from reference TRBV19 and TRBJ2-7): DGGITQSPKYLFRKEGQNVTLSCEQNLNHDAMYWYRQDPGQGLRLIYYSQIVNDFQKGDIAEGYSVSREKKESFPLTVTSAQKNPTAFYLCASSIHGTSVAYEQYFGPGTRLTVT.

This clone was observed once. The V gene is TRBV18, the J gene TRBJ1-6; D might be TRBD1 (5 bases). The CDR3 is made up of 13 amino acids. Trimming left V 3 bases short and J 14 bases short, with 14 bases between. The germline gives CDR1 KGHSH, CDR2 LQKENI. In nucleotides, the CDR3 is TGTGCCAGCTCACCGCCGCCGGGACTGTCCCTCCACTTT. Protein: CASSPPPGLSLHF.

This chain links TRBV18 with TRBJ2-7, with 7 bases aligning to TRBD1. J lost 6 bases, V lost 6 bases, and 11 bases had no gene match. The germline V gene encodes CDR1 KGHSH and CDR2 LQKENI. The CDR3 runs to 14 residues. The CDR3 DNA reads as TGTGCCAGCTCTGACAGGGCTTTTAATGGCGAGCAGTACTTC. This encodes CASSDRAFNGEQYF. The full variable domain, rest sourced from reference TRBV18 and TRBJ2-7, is NAGVMQNPRHLVRRRGQEARLRCSPMKGHSHVYWYRQLPEEGLKFMVYLQKENIIDESGMPKERFSAEFPKEGPSILRIQQVVRGDSAAYFCASSDRAFNGEQYFGPGTRLTVT.

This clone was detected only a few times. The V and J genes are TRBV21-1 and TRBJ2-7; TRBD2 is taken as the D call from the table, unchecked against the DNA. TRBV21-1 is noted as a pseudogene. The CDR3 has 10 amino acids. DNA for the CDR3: TGTGCCAGCAGTTACTACGAGCAGTACTTC. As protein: CASSYYEQYF.

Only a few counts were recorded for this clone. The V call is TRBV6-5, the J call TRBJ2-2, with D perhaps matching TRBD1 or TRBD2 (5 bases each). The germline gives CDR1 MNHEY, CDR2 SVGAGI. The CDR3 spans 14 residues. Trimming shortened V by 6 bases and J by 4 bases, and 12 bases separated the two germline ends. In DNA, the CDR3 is TGTGCCAGCAGGTCTTCAGGGACCACCGGGGAGCTGTTTTTT. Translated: CASRSSGTTGELFF.

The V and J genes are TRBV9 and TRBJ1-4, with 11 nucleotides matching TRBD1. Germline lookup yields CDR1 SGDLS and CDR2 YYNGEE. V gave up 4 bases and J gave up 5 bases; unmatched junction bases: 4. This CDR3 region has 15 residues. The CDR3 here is CASSTGQGANEKLFF. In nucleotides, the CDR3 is TGTGCCAGCAGCACAGGACAGGGGGCAAATGAAAAACTGTTTTTT. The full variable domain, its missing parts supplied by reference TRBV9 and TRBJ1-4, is DSGVTQTPKHLITATGQRVTLRCSPRSGDLSVYWYQQSLDQGLQFLIQYYNGEERAKGNILERFSAQQFPDLHSELNLSSLELGDSALYFCASSTGQGANEKLFFGSGTQLSVL.

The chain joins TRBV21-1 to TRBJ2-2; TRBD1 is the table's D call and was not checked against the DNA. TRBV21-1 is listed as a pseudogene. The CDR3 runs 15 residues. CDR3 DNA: TGTGCCAGCAGCGGGCCCCGACAAGGTCCCGGGGAGCTGTTTTTT. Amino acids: CASSGPRQGPGELFF.

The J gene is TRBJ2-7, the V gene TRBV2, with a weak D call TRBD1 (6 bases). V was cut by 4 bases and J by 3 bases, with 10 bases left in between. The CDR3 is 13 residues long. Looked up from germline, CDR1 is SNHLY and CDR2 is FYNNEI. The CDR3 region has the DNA TGTGCCAGCAGTGTCCGACAGGACTACGAGCAGTACTTC. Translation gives CASSVRQDYEQYF.

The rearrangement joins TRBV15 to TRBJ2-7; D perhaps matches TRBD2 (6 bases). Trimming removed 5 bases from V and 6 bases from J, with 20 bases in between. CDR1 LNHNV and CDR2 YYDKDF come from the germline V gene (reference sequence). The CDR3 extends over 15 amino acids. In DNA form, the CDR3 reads TGTGCCACCAGCTGGGAGGCAGATCCCCTCTTCGAGCAGTACTTC. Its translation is CATSWEADPLFEQYF.

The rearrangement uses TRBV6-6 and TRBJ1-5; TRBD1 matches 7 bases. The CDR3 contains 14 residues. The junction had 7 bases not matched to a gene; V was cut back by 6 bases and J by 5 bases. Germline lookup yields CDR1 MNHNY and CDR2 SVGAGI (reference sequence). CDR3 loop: CASSLDRVHQPQHF. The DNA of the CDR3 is TGTGCCAGCAGCTTAGACAGGGTCCATCAGCCCCAGCATTTT.

The CDR3 is CASSPEGPDTQYF. The CDR3 DNA reads TGTGCCAGCAGCCCTGAGGGACCAGATACGCAGTATTTT. The gene calls are TRBV2 and TRBJ2-3, with D perhaps matching TRBD1 or TRBD2 (5 bases each). Between the trimmed V and J ends, which lost 6 bases and 4 bases, there was a span of 11 bases. The length of the CDR3 is 13 residues. Germline loops: CDR1 SNHLY, CDR2 FYNNEI.

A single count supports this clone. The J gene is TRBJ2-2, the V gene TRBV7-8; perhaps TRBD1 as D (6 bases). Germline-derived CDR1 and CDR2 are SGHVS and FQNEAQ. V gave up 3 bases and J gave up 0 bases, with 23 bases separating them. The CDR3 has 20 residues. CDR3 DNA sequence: TGTGCCAGCAGCTTCCCCGGAGACAACCGGGACACAGCGAACACCGGGGAGCTGTTTTTT. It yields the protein CASSFPGDNRDTANTGELFF.

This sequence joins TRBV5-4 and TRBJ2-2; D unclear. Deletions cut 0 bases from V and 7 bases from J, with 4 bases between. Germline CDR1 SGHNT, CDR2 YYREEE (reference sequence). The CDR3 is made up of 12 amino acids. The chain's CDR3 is CASSLARGELFF. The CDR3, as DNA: TGTGCCAGCAGCTTGGCACGCGGGGAGCTGTTTTTT.